This T cell receptor beta chain came from a study of metastatic and nonmetastatic thyroid tumors (TCRdb year 2020). For the wider study: Repertoires from peripheral blood and from tumor or nodule tissue samples of malignant and benign thyroid patients were compared. Results and caveats for the whole study, not just this receptor: In both blood and tumor samples, TCR beta diversity was reported to be significantly higher in malignant tumors than in benign nodules.

No treatment had been received by any patient before thyroid surgery. Using T-cell receptor beta sequencing, the study looked back at clinical samples from patients collected from the early 2010s to the late 2010s. Remarks on this clone: The clone's antigen remains unknown. It has no much larger one-base neighbor in the sample; base qualities were not kept.

The library relied on PCR. The sample was run on an Illumina HiSeq 4000. High-throughput sequencing was used to profile the TCR beta-chain CDR3 region of each patient. Concerning the study's data processing: A classifier to discriminate distant-metastatic papillary thyroid cancer patients was built from CDR3 differences across clinicopathological groups. Repertoire diversity was assessed with the Shannon index, and tumor-blood repertoire similarity with the Morisita-Horn index. The public sequencing data were trimmed at Q25 with fastp and processed into clonotypes with MiXCR by TCRdb, which kept only in-frame beta chains. The V and J calls follow TCRdb's processing rather than the paper's. Counted in this sample were under 15,000 clones; 26% of them appeared once. The top ten clones comprise 15% to 20% of the sample. V and J are truncated by 0 bases and 8 bases respectively, leaving an intervening sequence of 16 bases. Including cysteine and phenylalanine, the CDR3 has 14 amino acids. Left in the record is the CDR3 DNA by itself, 42 bases read in frame from the first base. The germline V gene (reference sequence) provides CDR1 GTSNPN and CDR2 SVGIG.

This receptor was taken from a female donor with papillary thyroid cancer or a benign thyroid nodule (not recorded which). Some clones in this sample may be carry-over from other donors' samples. Input material: tumor tissue. This receptor chain uses TRBV30 and TRBJ1-2; the D gene identity is not certain. The sequenced DNA: TGTGCCTGGAGTGTTCGGCCAACCTGGGAGGGCTACACCTTC. The resulting protein is CAWSVRPTWEGYTF.